This T cell receptor (beta chain) appears in the sequencing data of a study of blood T cell repertoires in COVID-19. Study details: The samples span acute and convalescent COVID-19 from the United States, Italy and Spain.

This CDR3 has 16 amino acids. V was cut by 4 bases and J by 3 bases, with 16 bases left in between. CDR1 and CDR2 from the germline V gene are LNHDA and SQIVND (reference sequence). The authors' processing: Counts of nucleated cells, estimated from reference gene primer amplification, were obtained. Assay used: immunoSEQ multiplex PCR; TCRdb lists only in-frame clones, some missing. That table gives V, J and clone size, and the DNA gave D and trimming. The table records approximately 59,000 clones, 81% of them present only once. This rearrangement joins TRBV19 to TRBJ1-5, with D perhaps TRBD1 (6 bases). Sequences were obtained from peripheral blood. The source of this sequence is a man older than 75 with acute or convalescent COVID-19. The CDR3, as DNA: TGTGCCAGTAGTACCTCCTGGGTGGGGGCCAATCAGCCCCAGCATTTT. Encoded protein: CASSTSWVGANQPQHF.